A selection of T cell receptor beta chains follows, all from one sample in a study of early T cells in non-severe SARS-CoV-2 infection. TCRdb redid the calling of the 5' RACE reads with MiXCR, one entry per CDR3 protein. The table has some 26,000 distinct CDR3 sequences, more than 4.5% seen once; the top ten hold under 7%. Sequencing input: whole blood. The receptors were gathered from an adult who was a healthcare worker with PCR-confirmed SARS-CoV-2 infection or an uninfected control (not recorded which). Each CDR3 is given with its conserved first and last residue. The order of the fields is clone size, J gene, V gene, D gene, CDR3 DNA, CDR3 protein. D genes are given only for firm matches. Expanded clones get a size class; other rows say once, few or many, or leave the size out.

>many|TRBJ2-7|TRBV15|.
TGTGCCACCAGCAGAGAAGGTGGCTACGAGCAGTACTTC
CATSREGGYEQYF
>.|TRBJ2-7|TRBV14|TRBD1
TGTGCCAGCAGCCGGGAGACAGGGTACTACAACGAGCAGTACTTC
CASSRETGYYNEQYF
>many|TRBJ2-1|TRBV20-1|.
TGCAGTGCTAGTTATAGCGTGGACTACAATGAGCAGTTCTTC
CSASYSVDYNEQFF
>many|TRBJ2-1|TRBV5-1|.
TGCGCCAGCGGCCTAGTCTCCTCCTACAATGAGCAGTTCTTC
CASGLVSSYNEQFF
>.|TRBJ2-5|TRBV12-3/TRBV12-4|.
TGTGCCAGCAGTTATTCGCGGGAGACCCAGTACTTC
CASSYSRETQYF
>few|TRBJ2-1|TRBV7-9|TRBD2
TGTGCCAGCCCGGGTGGCGGGGGGGCCGATGAGCAGTTCTTC
CASPGGGGADEQFF
>few|TRBJ1-2|TRBV5-1|.
TGCGCCAGCAGCTCCCAAGGGGGGGGCGCCGATGGCTACACCTTC
CASSSQGGGADGYTF
>many|TRBJ2-7|TRBV9|TRBD1
TGTGCCAGCAGCGCGGGGGGACAGGGCTACGAGCAGTACTTC
CASSAGGQGYEQYF
>many|TRBJ2-1|TRBV29-1|TRBD2
TGCAGCGTTGCAACTAGCGGGATCGATGAGCAGTTCTTC
CSVATSGIDEQFF
>few|TRBJ2-3|TRBV2|TRBD2
TGTGCCAGCAGTGATGGGGGACTAGCGGGGACCACAGATACGCAGTATTTT
CASSDGGLAGTTDTQYF
>many|TRBJ1-3|TRBV5-4|.
TGTGCCAGCTCATCCGGAGGAAACACCATATATTTT
CASSSGGNTIYF
>many|TRBJ1-4|TRBV7-6|.
TGTGCCAGCAGTCAGAACAGGGCCCCCAATGAAAAACTGTTTTTT
CASSQNRAPNEKLFF
>many|TRBJ2-1|TRBV18|.
TGTGCCAGCTCACCACTCGGCGGGGCCTACAATGAGCAGTTCTTC
CASSPLGGAYNEQFF
>few|TRBJ1-2|TRBV6-6|.
TGTGCCAGCACCCTGGACGGCCCTAACTATGGCTACACCTTC
CASTLDGPNYGYTF
>many|TRBJ1-5|TRBV24-1|.
TGTGCCACCAGTGATTTGTGGGGACTGGAGCCCCAGCATTTT
CATSDLWGLEPQHF
>many|TRBJ1-1|TRBV7-2|.
TGTGCCAGCAGCTTAGGGGAGAACACTGAAGCTTTCTTT
CASSLGENTEAFF
>many|TRBJ2-2|TRBV10-3|.
TGTGCCATCAGTACAGGGACCACCGGGGAGCTGTTTTTT
CAISTGTTGELFF
>many|TRBJ2-1|TRBV7-3|.
TGTGCCAGCAGCTTAAGGGGTGGCGAGCAGTTCTTC
CASSLRGGEQFF